This T cell receptor (beta chain) was found in a study of cytomegalovirus exposure and HLA in healthy donors. At the level of the study: Assignment to the Caucasian-associated ancestry cluster applied to 81% of the approximately 360 genotyped donors.

This CDR3 comprises 18 residues. CDR1 and CDR2 (germline): MDHEN, SYDVKM. The V segment lost 7 bases and the J segment 6 bases; nucleotides outside the gene matches: 19. A multiplex PCR was run with 60 Vbeta primers and 13 Jbeta primers. Method: immunoSEQ multiplex PCR; TCRdb's copy keeps in-frame clones and lacks some. The sample carries roughly 100,000 clones, around 15% recorded once. Sequencing used PBMCs. The TCR originated in a female donor in good health and CMV-seronegative. This chain joins TRBV28 and TRBJ1-5, with 9 bases aligning to TRBD1. The CDR3 loop is CASNLQPGQGSYSQPQHF. The CDR3 DNA follows: TGTGCCAGCAATCTACAACCGGGACAGGGATCCTATTCTCAGCCCCAGCATTTT.